This T cell receptor (beta chain) was sequenced for a study of lymphopenia after photon versus proton radiotherapy. With V trimmed by 7 bases and J by 6 bases, 16 bases remained unmatched. The germline V gene has CDR1 MDHEN and CDR2 SYDVKM. The CDR3 spans 16 residues. The repertoire was sequenced with immunoSEQ multiplex PCR; TCRdb's copy has only in-frame clones and lacks some. The sample shows tens of thousands of clones, nearly 85% of them seen only once. This TCR came from a woman in her sixties or seventies with pancreatic cancer. The rearrangement joins TRBV28 to TRBJ2-7; 9 bases align to TRBD2. Sequenced material: peripheral blood, taken from a patient treated with proton-based radiotherapy. Here the CDR3 DNA reads TGTGCCAGCACCCTGGGGGTGGTTGGCGGGAGGGGCGAGCAGTACTTC. Its translation: CASTLGVVGGRGEQYF.